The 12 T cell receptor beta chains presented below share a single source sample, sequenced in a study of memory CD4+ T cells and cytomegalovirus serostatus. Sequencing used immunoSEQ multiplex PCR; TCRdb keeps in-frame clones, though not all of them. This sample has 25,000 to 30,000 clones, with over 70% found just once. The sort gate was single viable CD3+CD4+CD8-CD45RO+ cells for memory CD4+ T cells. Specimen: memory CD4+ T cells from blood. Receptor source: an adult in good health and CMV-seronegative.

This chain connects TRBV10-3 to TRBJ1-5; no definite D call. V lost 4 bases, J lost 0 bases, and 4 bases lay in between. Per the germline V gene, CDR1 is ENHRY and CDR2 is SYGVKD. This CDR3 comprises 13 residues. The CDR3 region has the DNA TGTGCCATCAGTGGGGATAGCAATCAGCCCCAGCATTTT. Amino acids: CAISGDSNQPQHF.

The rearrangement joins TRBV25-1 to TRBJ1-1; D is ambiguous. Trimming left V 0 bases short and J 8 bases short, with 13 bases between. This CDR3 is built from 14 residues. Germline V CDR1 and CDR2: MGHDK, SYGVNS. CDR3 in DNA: TGTGCCAGCAGTGAATATTTCGGCCAGGACGAAGCTTTCTTT. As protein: CASSEYFGQDEAFF.

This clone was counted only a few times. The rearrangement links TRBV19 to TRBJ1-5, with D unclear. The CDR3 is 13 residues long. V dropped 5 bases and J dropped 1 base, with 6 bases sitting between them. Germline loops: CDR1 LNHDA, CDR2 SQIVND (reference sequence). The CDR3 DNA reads TGTGCCAGTAGTTCCTCAAGCAATCAGCCCCAGCATTTT. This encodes CASSSSSNQPQHF.

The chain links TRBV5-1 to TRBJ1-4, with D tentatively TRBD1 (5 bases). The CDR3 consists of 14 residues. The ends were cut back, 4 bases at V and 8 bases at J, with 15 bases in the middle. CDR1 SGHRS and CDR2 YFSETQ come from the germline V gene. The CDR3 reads CASSLGPVDEKLFF. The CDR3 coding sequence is TGCGCCAGCAGCCTGGGGCCTGTTGACGAAAAACTGTTTTTT.

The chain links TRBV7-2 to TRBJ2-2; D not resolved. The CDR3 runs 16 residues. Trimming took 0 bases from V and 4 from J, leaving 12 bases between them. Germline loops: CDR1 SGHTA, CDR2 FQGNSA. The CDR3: CASSLALGPSTGELFF. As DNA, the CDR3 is TGTGCCAGCAGCTTAGCGCTCGGGCCGTCCACCGGGGAGCTGTTTTTT.

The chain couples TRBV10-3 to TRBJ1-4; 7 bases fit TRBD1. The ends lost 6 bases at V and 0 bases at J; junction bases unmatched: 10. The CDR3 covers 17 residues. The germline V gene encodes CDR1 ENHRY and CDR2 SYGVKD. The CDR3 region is CAISVTGATSTNEKLFF. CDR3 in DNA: TGTGCCATCAGCGTCACAGGGGCCACCTCAACTAATGAAAAACTGTTTTTT.

CDR3 sequence (DNA): TGTGCCAGCAGCTTAGGGACGAGCTCCTACGAGCAGTACTTC. As protein: CASSLGTSSYEQYF. The gene calls are TRBV13 and TRBJ2-7, with D uncertain. CDR1 is PRHDT and CDR2 is FYEKMQ in the germline V gene (reference sequence). This CDR3 is 14 amino acids long. V lost 0 bases and J lost 0, with 6 bases in between.

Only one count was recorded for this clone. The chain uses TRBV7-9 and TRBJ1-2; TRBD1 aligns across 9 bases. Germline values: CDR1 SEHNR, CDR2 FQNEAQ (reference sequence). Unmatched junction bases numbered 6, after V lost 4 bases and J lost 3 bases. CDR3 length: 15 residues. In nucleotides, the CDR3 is TGTGCCAGCAGCTCTTTGGACAGGGGACACTATGGCTACACCTTC. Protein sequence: CASSSLDRGHYGYTF.

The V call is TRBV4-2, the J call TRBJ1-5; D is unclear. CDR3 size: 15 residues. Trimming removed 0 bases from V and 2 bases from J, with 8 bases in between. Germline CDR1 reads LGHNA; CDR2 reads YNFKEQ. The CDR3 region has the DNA TGTGCCAGCAGCCAAGACTCAACCGGCAATCAGCCCCAGCATTTT. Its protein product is CASSQDSTGNQPQHF.

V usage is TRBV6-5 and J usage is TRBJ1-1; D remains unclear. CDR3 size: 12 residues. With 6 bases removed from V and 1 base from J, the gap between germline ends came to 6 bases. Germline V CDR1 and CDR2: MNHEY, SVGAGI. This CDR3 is CASSPRNTEAFF. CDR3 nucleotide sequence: TGTGCCAGCAGCCCCCGGAACACTGAAGCTTTCTTT.

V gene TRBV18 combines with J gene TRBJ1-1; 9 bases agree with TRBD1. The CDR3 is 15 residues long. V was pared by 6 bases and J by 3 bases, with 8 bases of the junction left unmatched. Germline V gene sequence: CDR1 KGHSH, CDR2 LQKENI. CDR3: CASSAVQGADTEAFF. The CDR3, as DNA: TGTGCCAGCTCTGCGGTACAGGGGGCTGACACTGAAGCTTTCTTT.

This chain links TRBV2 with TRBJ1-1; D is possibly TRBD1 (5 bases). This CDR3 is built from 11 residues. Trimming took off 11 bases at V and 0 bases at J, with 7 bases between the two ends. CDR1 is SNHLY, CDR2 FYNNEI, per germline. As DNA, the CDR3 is TGTGCCCAGGGAGTGAACACTGAAGCTTTCTTT. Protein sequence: CAQGVNTEAFF.